The 24 T cell receptor beta chains below all came from one sample that was sequenced in a study of radiation and T cells in renal cell carcinoma. The method was immunoSEQ multiplex PCR; TCRdb's version includes in-frame clones alone and lacks a portion of them. The sample records around 26,000 clones, roughly 60% being singletons. The treatment here: treatment-naive control, cytoreductive nephrectomy. The sample here was tumor tissue, taken from a patient whose treatment was nephrectomy without radiotherapy. The origin of the receptors is a man in his forties with renal cell carcinoma.

This chain joins TRBV6-1 and TRBJ2-3, with TRBD2 matching 10 bases. The CDR3 length is 15 residues. Per the germline V gene, CDR1 is MNHNS and CDR2 is SASEGT. V shed 7 bases, J shed 0 bases, and the junction held 4 bases outside the gene matches. The CDR3 is CASTGLAASTDTQYF. In DNA form, the CDR3 reads TGTGCCAGCACCGGACTAGCGGCTAGCACAGATACGCAGTATTTT.

This clone appeared many times. V gene TRBV11-2 combines with J gene TRBJ2-1, with D possibly TRBD2 on 7 matching bases. CDR3 length: 14 amino acids. Trimming took off 3 bases at V and 6 bases at J, with 12 bases between the two ends. Germline V gene sequence: CDR1 SGHAT, CDR2 FQNNGV. As DNA, the CDR3 is TGTGCCAGCAGCTTCGGGGGGCTAAGCAATGAGCAGTTCTTC. This encodes CASSFGGLSNEQFF.

This rearrangement joins TRBV7-9 to TRBJ2-5; D may be TRBD1 or TRBD2 (5 bases each). The germline gives CDR1 SEHNR, CDR2 FQNEAQ (reference sequence). V was shortened by 7 bases and J by 2 bases, with 8 bases between the two germline ends. The CDR3 totals 12 residues. CDR3 DNA sequence: TGTGCCAGCACCAGGGAGCAAGAGACCCAGTACTTC. This codes for CASTREQETQYF.

This clone has just one count. The chain joins TRBV7-9 to TRBJ1-1, with D uncertain. The CDR3 extends over 15 amino acids. V was shortened by 5 bases and J by 0 bases, with 13 bases between the two germline ends. Germline assignment: CDR1 SEHNR and CDR2 FQNEAQ (reference sequence). The CDR3 reads CASSPLRALNTEAFF. CDR3 nucleotides: TGTGCCAGCAGCCCTCTAAGGGCCCTGAACACTGAAGCTTTCTTT.

The genes are TRBV2 and TRBJ2-3; D call uncertain. CDR3 length equals 13 residues. The germline V gene encodes CDR1 SNHLY and CDR2 FYNNEI. Trimming shortened V by 1 base and J by 3 bases, and 5 bases separated the two germline ends. CDR3 region: CASSEEATDTQYF. CDR3 DNA sequence: TGTGCCAGCAGTGAAGAAGCGACAGATACGCAGTATTTT.

The rearrangement links TRBV5-1 to TRBJ1-1; D not certain. V was clipped by 2 bases and J by 1 base, with 12 bases between them. This CDR3 contains 15 residues. Germline CDR1 is SGHRS and CDR2 is YFSETQ. This CDR3 reads CASSLARGENTEAFF. CDR3 sequence (DNA): TGCGCCAGCAGCTTAGCACGGGGAGAGAACACTGAAGCTTTCTTT.

This chain links TRBV27 with TRBJ2-7; D ambiguous. Trimming cost V 6 bases and J 3 bases, with 12 bases left between them. The V gene's germline CDR1 is MNHEY and CDR2 SMNVEV (reference sequence). CDR3 length equals 13 residues. DNA for the CDR3: TGTGCCAGCAGCCCCAGTAACGGCTACGAGCAGTACTTC. This sequence encodes CASSPSNGYEQYF.

This clone has just one count. V gene TRBV18 combines with J gene TRBJ2-7; a possible D gene is TRBD2 (5 bases). V was shortened by 6 bases and J by 2 bases, with 17 bases between the two germline ends. The CDR3 has 15 amino acids. Per germline, CDR1 KGHSH and CDR2 LQKENI. CDR3 residues: CASSVDSLPAYEQYF. The CDR3 DNA is TGTGCCAGCTCCGTGGACTCACTTCCCGCCTACGAGCAGTACTTC.

This clone was counted a few times. The chain uses TRBV5-1 and TRBJ2-7, with 7 bases identical to TRBD1. This CDR3 is 14 amino acids long. Germline CDR1 SGHRS, CDR2 YFSETQ. Losses at the gene ends were 2 bases for V and 5 bases for J; bases not matched to a gene: 7. The CDR3 region is CASSFETGFDEQYF. CDR3 coding DNA: TGCGCCAGCAGCTTCGAGACAGGGTTTGACGAGCAGTACTTC.

This clone was seen a handful of times. CDR3 residues: CASRTEGNTIYF. CDR3 nucleotide sequence: TGTGCCAGCAGGACAGAAGGAAACACCATATATTTT. This sequence joins TRBV2 and TRBJ1-3; tentative D call: TRBD1 (5 bases). The CDR3 has 12 residues. Looked up from germline, CDR1 is SNHLY and CDR2 is FYNNEI. The V end lost 6 bases, the J end lost 4 bases, and 7 bases lay between the germline ends.

CDR3 coding DNA: TGTGCCTGGACTCTAGGGGGGGCGGGAGCCTACGAGCAGTACTTC. Protein: CAWTLGGAGAYEQYF. The chain carries TRBV30 and TRBJ2-7; possible D gene TRBD2, 7 bases. Germline CDR1 is GTSNPN and CDR2 is SVGIG (reference sequence). This CDR3 is built from 15 residues. V lost 4 bases to trimming and J lost 2 bases, with 18 bases between them.

This clone was counted once. The chain uses TRBV5-1 and TRBJ2-5; D possibly corresponds to TRBD1 (5 bases). The V and J ends lost 0 bases and 0 bases respectively, with 6 bases between them. The CDR3 sequence is 14 residues long. Germline V gene data show CDR1 as SGHRS and CDR2 as YFSETQ. DNA for the CDR3: TGCGCCAGCAGCTTGGGACAGTACCAAGAGACCCAGTACTTC. Protein product: CASSLGQYQETQYF.

The V call is TRBV4-3, the J call TRBJ1-2, with D possibly TRBD1 on 5 matching bases. With 0 bases removed from V and 0 bases from J, the gap between germline ends came to 17 bases. This CDR3 is built from 18 residues. Per the germline V gene, CDR1 is LGHNA and CDR2 is YSLEER. CDR3 nucleotides: TGCGCCAGCAGCCAAGATCCCCCCCAGGGCGACACTAACTATGGCTACACCTTC. This codes for CASSQDPPQGDTNYGYTF.

The chain links TRBV9 to TRBJ1-5, with D maybe TRBD1 (6 bases). The CDR3 sequence is 14 residues long. The ends were cut back, 4 bases at V and 6 bases at J, with 14 bases in the middle. CDR1 and CDR2 from the germline V gene are SGDLS and YYNGEE. DNA of the CDR3: TGTGCCAGCAGCCCAACAGGGAGCGGTCAGCCCCAGCATTTT. It translates to CASSPTGSGQPQHF.

The rearrangement uses TRBV28 and TRBJ1-5, with D possibly matching TRBD1 (6 bases). From germline, CDR1 is MDHEN and CDR2 SYDVKM. V was trimmed by 6 bases and J by 5 bases, leaving 8 bases between them. This CDR3 region has 12 residues. In nucleotides, the CDR3 is TGTGCCAGCAGGAAGGGGGATCAGCCCCAGCATTTT. Translated: CASRKGDQPQHF.

The chain combines TRBV27 with TRBJ2-1; possible D gene TRBD2, 5 bases. The germline CDR1 and CDR2 sequences are MNHEY and SMNVEV (reference sequence). The CDR3 extends over 16 amino acids. Between the trimmed V and J ends, which lost 6 bases and 3 bases, there was a span of 18 bases. Here the CDR3 reads CASRPRGQELYNEQFF. The DNA for the CDR3 is TGTGCCAGCAGACCACGAGGGCAGGAACTCTACAATGAGCAGTTCTTC.

This clone was detected only a few times. The chain is built from TRBV27 and TRBJ1-2; maybe TRBD1 (5 bases). This CDR3 contains 15 residues. Germline values: CDR1 MNHEY, CDR2 SMNVEV (reference sequence). The germline V and J ends were trimmed by 1 base and 1 base, with 10 bases remaining between them. The CDR3 here is CASSLWGGLNYGYTF. As DNA, the CDR3 is TGTGCCAGCAGTTTATGGGGGGGTCTTAACTATGGCTACACCTTC.

This clone appeared a few times. DNA for the CDR3: TGTGCCATCAGCGGGACAGGGGCCATCTTTGAAGCTTTCTTT. It is translated as CAISGTGAIFEAFF. The chain has TRBV10-3 and TRBJ1-1; 10 bases match TRBD1. The CDR3 has 14 residues. CDR1 and CDR2 (germline): ENHRY, SYGVKD. The trim removed 6 bases at V and 7 bases at J, leaving 8 bases unmatched.

Only a few counts were recorded for this clone. The chain recombines TRBV5-1 with TRBJ2-1; tentatively, D is TRBD1 (6 bases). CDR3 size: 14 residues. Germline V gene sequence: CDR1 SGHRS, CDR2 YFSETQ. Trimming stripped 3 bases from V and 8 bases from J, with 15 bases between. For the CDR3, the DNA is TGCGCCAGCAGCTCCTACAGGGAGTTGGATGAGCAGTTCTTC. This sequence encodes CASSSYRELDEQFF.

The gene calls are TRBV7-6 and TRBJ1-5; TRBD1 agrees at 11 bases. Germline V gives CDR1 SGHVS, CDR2 FNYEAQ. V lost 5 bases, J lost 2 bases, and 8 bases stayed unmatched. The CDR3 sequence is 17 residues long. The CDR3, as DNA: TGTGCCAGCAGCCTCTTACCGGGACAGGGGGGCAATCAGCCCCAGCATTTT. As protein: CASSLLPGQGGNQPQHF.

This chain links TRBV7-9 with TRBJ2-2; D not resolved. Between the trimmed V and J ends, which lost 5 bases and 3 bases, there was a span of 13 bases. Germline loops: CDR1 SEHNR, CDR2 FQNEAQ (reference sequence). The CDR3 runs to 15 residues. CDR3 protein: CASSTLGRYTGELFF. The CDR3 DNA is TGTGCCAGCAGCACCCTTGGCAGGTACACCGGGGAGCTGTTTTTT.

The table lists this clone with a count of one. V usage is TRBV15 and J usage is TRBJ2-7; weak D call: TRBD2 (6 bases). Trimming shortened V by 0 bases and J by 1 base, and 13 bases separated the two germline ends. Germline V lookup: CDR1 LNHNV, CDR2 YYDKDF (reference sequence). The CDR3 loop spans 16 amino acids. CDR3 coding DNA: TGTGCCACCAGCAGAGATTTAGGGGCGGGATCCTACGAGCAGTACTTC. Its translation is CATSRDLGAGSYEQYF.

The rearrangement links TRBV9 to TRBJ1-4; D remains unclear. The ends were cut back, 1 base at V and 2 bases at J, with 9 bases in the middle. The CDR3 loop spans 15 amino acids. Germline V lookup: CDR1 SGDLS, CDR2 YYNGEE. CDR3: CASSVLGLTNEKLFF. In DNA form, the CDR3 reads TGTGCCAGCAGCGTACTTGGGTTGACTAATGAAAAACTGTTTTTT.

The chain employs TRBV28 and TRBJ2-7, with TRBD2 matching over 9 bases. CDR3 length: 18 residues. The junction had 14 bases not matched to a gene; V was cut back by 4 bases and J by 1 base. CDR1 MDHEN and CDR2 SYDVKM come from the germline V gene. The DNA for the CDR3 is TGTGCCAGCAGTTCCTCCCCTGGTAAGCGGGAGGTTTCCTACGAGCAGTACTTC. It codes for CASSSSPGKREVSYEQYF.